This T cell receptor (beta chain) derives from a study of radiation and T cells in renal cell carcinoma. General observations from the study: Pretreatment tumor biopsies were lacking, so baseline clonotypes are unknown.

Noted time point: blood 2 weeks post-SBRT. The treatment: 15 Gy SBRT to primary tumor, nephrectomy 4 weeks later. This renal cell carcinoma was of the clear cell type. Concerning this clone: Its antigen is not known.

TCRdb keeps only in-frame clones here, not all; method: immunoSEQ multiplex PCR. The sample has about 130,000 clones; around 81% are singletons. This TCR came from a man in his fifties or sixties with renal cell carcinoma. Source: blood, taken from a patient whose treatment included radiotherapy and nephrectomy.

The DNA for the CDR3 is TGCGCCAGCAGCGATACCCCCGGGGCCTTCACCGGGGAGCTGTTTTTT. Translation: CASSDTPGAFTGELFF. The chain is built from TRBV5-1 and TRBJ2-2; D might be TRBD1 or TRBD2, each matching 5 bases. Trimming cost V 4 bases and J 4 bases, with 17 bases left between them. The CDR3 is 16 amino acids. Germline V gene sequence: CDR1 SGHRS, CDR2 YFSETQ.